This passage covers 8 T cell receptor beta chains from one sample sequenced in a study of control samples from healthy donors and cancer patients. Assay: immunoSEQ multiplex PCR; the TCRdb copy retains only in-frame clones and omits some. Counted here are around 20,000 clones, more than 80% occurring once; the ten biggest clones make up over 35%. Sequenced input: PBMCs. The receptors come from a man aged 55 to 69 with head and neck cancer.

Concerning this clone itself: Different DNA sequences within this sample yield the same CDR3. The CDR3 DNA sequence: TGTGCCAGCAGTTACGGCGGGAGCTCCTACAATGAGCAGTTCTTC. Protein sequence: CASSYGGSSYNEQFF. V and J are TRBV6-5 and TRBJ2-1, with 7 bases matching TRBD2. With V trimmed by 2 bases and J by 0 bases, 1 base remained unmatched. This CDR3 is 15 amino acids long. The germline CDR1 and CDR2 sequences are MNHEY and SVGAGI.

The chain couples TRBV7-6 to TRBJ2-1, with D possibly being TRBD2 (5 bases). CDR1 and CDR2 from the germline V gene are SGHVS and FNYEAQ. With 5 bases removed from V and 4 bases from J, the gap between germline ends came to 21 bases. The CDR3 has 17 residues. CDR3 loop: CASSENEGLTNYNEQFF. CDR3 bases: TGTGCCAGCAGCGAGAACGAAGGACTTACTAATTACAATGAGCAGTTCTTC.

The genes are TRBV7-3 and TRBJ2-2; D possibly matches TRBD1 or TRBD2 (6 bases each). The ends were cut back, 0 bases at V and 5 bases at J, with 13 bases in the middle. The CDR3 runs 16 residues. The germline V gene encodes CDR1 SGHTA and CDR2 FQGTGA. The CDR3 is CASSLTGAGRTGELFF. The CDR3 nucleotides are TGTGCCAGCAGCTTAACGGGGGCGGGAAGGACCGGGGAGCTGTTTTTT.

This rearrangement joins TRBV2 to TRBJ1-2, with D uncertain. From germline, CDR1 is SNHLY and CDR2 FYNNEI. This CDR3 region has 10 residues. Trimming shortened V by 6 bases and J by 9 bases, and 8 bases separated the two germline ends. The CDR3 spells CASRVLSYTF. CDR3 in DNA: TGTGCCAGCAGGGTCTTGAGCTACACCTTC.

The CDR3 loop is CASSYRLAGVLETQYF. CDR3 DNA sequence: TGTGCCAGCAGTTACAGGCTAGCGGGAGTCCTGGAGACCCAGTACTTC. J is TRBJ2-5 and V is TRBV6-5, with TRBD2 matching over 10 bases. The CDR3 length is 16 residues. Trimming at V came to 2 bases and at J to 5 bases, leaving 8 bases not matched to a gene. The germline gives CDR1 MNHEY, CDR2 SVGAGI.

CDR3 region: CAISESPSGRAEVREQFF. The CDR3 DNA reads as TGTGCCATCAGTGAGTCGCCTAGCGGGAGGGCCGAGGTCCGAGAGCAGTTCTTC. The rearrangement joins TRBV10-3 to TRBJ2-1; TRBD2 matches 12 bases. CDR1 is ENHRY, CDR2 SYGVKD, per germline. V was clipped by 0 bases and J by 10 bases; unmatched bases: 13. CDR3 length: 18 amino acids.

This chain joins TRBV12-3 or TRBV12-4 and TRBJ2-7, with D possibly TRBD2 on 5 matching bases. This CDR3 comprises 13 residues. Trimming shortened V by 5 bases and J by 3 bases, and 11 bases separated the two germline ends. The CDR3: CASSSGEIYEQYV. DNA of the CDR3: TGTGCCAGCAGTAGCGGAGAGATCTACGAGCAGTACGTC.

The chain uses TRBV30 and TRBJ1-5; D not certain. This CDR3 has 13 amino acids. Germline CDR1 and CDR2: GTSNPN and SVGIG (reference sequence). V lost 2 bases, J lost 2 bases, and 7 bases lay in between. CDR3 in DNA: TGTGCCTGGAGTCCCGAGGGCAATCAGCCCCAGCATTTT. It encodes CAWSPEGNQPQHF.